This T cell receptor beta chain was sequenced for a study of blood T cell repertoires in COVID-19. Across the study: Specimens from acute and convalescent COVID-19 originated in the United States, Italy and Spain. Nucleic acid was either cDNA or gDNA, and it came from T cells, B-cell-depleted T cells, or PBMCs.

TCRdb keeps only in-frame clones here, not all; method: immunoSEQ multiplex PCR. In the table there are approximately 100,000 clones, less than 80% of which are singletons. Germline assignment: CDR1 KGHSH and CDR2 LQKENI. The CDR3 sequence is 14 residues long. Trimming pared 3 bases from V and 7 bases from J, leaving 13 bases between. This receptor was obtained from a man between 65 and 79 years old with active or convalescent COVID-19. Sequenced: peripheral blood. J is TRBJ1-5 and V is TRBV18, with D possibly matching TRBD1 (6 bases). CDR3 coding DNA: TGTGCCAGCTCACCTTACAGGGAGGGCCAGCCCCAGCATTTT. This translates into CASSPYREGQPQHF.